The TCR beta chain under discussion was sequenced for a study of cytomegalovirus exposure and HLA in healthy donors. Study-level points and caveats: An analysis that came later showed most CMV-associated TCR beta chains appearing HLA-restricted. Researchers had no immune exposure information except CMV serostatus available. It was fewer than 200 TCR beta chains that were listed as cytomegalovirus-associated.

With regard to this clone: Its matching antigen is unknown.

All donors participated as healthy donors of bone marrow. Primers included in the PCR were 60 Vbeta and 13 Jbeta primers. Profiling relied on immunoSEQ multiplex PCR, and the TCRdb table lists in-frame clones only, not all of them. In the table there are under 150,000 clones, 82% of which are singletons. The clonotype comes from a male donor in good health and CMV-seronegative. Sequenced sample: PBMCs.

In DNA, the CDR3 is TGCGCCAGCAGTCAATCACGGAGGGATTCCACCGGGGAGCTGTTTTTT. Protein product: CASSQSRRDSTGELFF. This chain joins TRBV23-1 and TRBJ2-2, with a tentative D call TRBD2 (6 bases). TRBV23-1 is an ORF, with its function uncertain. This CDR3 spans 16 amino acids. V lost 0 bases to trimming and J lost 4 bases, with 12 bases between them.